This T cell receptor beta chain came from a study of shared T cell receptors in the human thymus. This clone was found a few times. Libraries were prepared by immunoSEQ multiplex PCR; TCRdb keeps only in-frame clonotypes and omits some of them. The profile shows some 700,000 clones, roughly 88% of them singletons. Germline V CDR1 and CDR2: MGHRA, YSYEKL. V shed 0 bases, J shed 4 bases, and the junction held 14 bases outside the gene matches. The CDR3 is made up of 18 amino acids. These data also featured in a second study, about human thymus T cells. That paper notes: During corrective heart surgery, resections were taken, and the thymus tissue came from them. Blood and thymic repertoires both appeared biased in V and J gene usage. Related research examined unrelated individuals and reported that their thymic repertoires overlapped highly.

Sample: thymocytes. The chain carries TRBV4-1 and TRBJ1-2, with TRBD1 matching over 7 bases. This TCR came from a girl under three years old with a congenital heart defect. CDR3 in amino acids: CASSQERQGIHYSYGYTF. The CDR3, as DNA: TGCGCCAGCAGCCAAGAACGACAGGGTATACACTACTCCTATGGCTACACCTTC.